These 9 T cell receptor beta chains were sequenced from one sample in a study of early T cells in non-severe SARS-CoV-2 infection. TCRdb recomputed calls from the 5' RACE reads with MiXCR, one row per CDR3 protein. Of roughly 120,000 distinct CDR3 sequences listed, under 15% are singletons. The sample consisted of whole blood. These receptors were taken from an adult who was a healthcare worker with PCR-confirmed SARS-CoV-2 infection or an uninfected control (not recorded which).

The CDR3 region has the DNA TGTGCCAGCTCACCTATGAACCCGTCTAATGAAAAACTGTTTTTT. Protein sequence: CASSPMNPSNEKLFF. The chain is built from TRBV18 and TRBJ1-4; D gene ambiguous. V was trimmed by 3 bases and J by 3 bases, leaving 11 bases between them. The V gene's germline CDR1 is KGHSH and CDR2 LQKENI. The CDR3 extends over 15 amino acids.

This clonotype showed up just a few times. The V gene is TRBV7-9, the J gene TRBJ1-2, with D maybe TRBD1 (6 bases). CDR1 is SEHNR, CDR2 FQNEAQ, per germline (reference sequence). Trimming cost V 2 bases and J 5 bases, with 9 bases left between them. This CDR3 has 13 amino acids. CDR3 bases: TGTGCCAGCAGCTTACAACAGGGATATGGCTACACCTTC. Its translation: CASSLQQGYGYTF.

The chain uses TRBV12-3 or TRBV12-4 and TRBJ2-7, with D perhaps given as TRBD1 or TRBD2 (5 bases each). Trimming removed 6 bases at V and 6 bases at J, with 12 bases between. This CDR3 has 12 amino acids. The CDR3 region is CASSQSGPEQYF. In DNA form, the CDR3 reads TGTGCCAGCAGCCAATCGGGACCCGAGCAGTACTTC.

The chain employs TRBV9 and TRBJ2-1; 9 bases agree with TRBD1. Trimming at V came to 0 bases and at J to 4 bases, leaving 5 bases not matched to a gene. Germline values: CDR1 SGDLS, CDR2 YYNGEE. The CDR3 runs 16 residues. CDR3 bases: TGTGCCAGCAGCGTAGCTATTGGGACAGGGTACAATGAGCAGTTCTTC. Its translation: CASSVAIGTGYNEQFF.

This clonotype was observed a handful of times. The J gene is TRBJ1-6, the V gene TRBV3-1; TRBD1 agrees at 7 bases. Unmatched junction bases numbered 3, after V lost 0 bases and J lost 7 bases. CDR3 size: 15 residues. Germline V CDR1 and CDR2: LGHDT, YNNKEL (reference sequence). The CDR3 nucleotides are TGTGCCAGCAGCCAAGATAACAGGGGAAATTCACCCCTCCACTTT. It encodes CASSQDNRGNSPLHF.

This chain links TRBV7-9 with TRBJ2-1; D remains ambiguous. Trimming removed 3 bases from V and 6 bases from J, with 6 bases in between. Germline V gene lookup returns CDR1 SEHNR and CDR2 FQNEAQ (reference sequence). This CDR3 has 12 residues. CDR3 nucleotide sequence: TGTGCCAGCAGCTTCGGACCCAATGAGCAGTTCTTC. Its translation is CASSFGPNEQFF.

This clonotype was seen a handful of times. The chain recombines TRBV11-2 with TRBJ2-3; D possibly corresponds to TRBD1 (5 bases). The CDR3 has 14 residues. The germline V gene encodes CDR1 SGHAT and CDR2 FQNNGV. With 5 bases removed from V and 0 bases from J, the gap between germline ends came to 9 bases. The CDR3 loop reads CASSVDTSTDTQYF. In DNA form, the CDR3 reads TGTGCCAGCAGCGTGGACACTAGCACAGATACGCAGTATTTT.

This clonotype was picked up a small number of times. The gene calls are TRBV12-3 or TRBV12-4 and TRBJ2-3; TRBD1 matches 7 bases. The CDR3 covers 14 residues. The J segment lost 2 bases and the V segment lost 8 bases, leaving 7 bases of the junction unmatched. CDR3 in amino acids: CASLQTGNTDTQYF. CDR3 bases: TGTGCCAGCTTACAGACAGGGAACACAGATACGCAGTATTTT.

V and J are TRBV19 and TRBJ1-1, with D hard to call. V was trimmed by 7 bases and J by 0 bases, leaving 12 bases between them. Germline lookup yields CDR1 LNHDA and CDR2 SQIVND (reference sequence). This CDR3 is 14 amino acids long. CDR3 residues: CASTVRGLNTEAFF. The CDR3 DNA is TGTGCCAGTACGGTCAGAGGTTTGAACACTGAAGCTTTCTTT.